One and the same sample provided the 30 T cell receptor beta chains below, sequenced in a study of tumor-infiltrating lymphocytes in primary liver carcinoma. Blood RNA was derived from unsorted whole blood, and germline DNA was extracted too. From 500 to 600 ng of total RNA, TCR beta-specific cDNA was reverse-transcribed using a constant-region primer. Each TCR beta library was derived from three nested multiplex PCR rounds that employed slightly modified ARM-PCR. A C-beta reverse primer was combined with TRBV1-TRBV30 forward primers in the first two PCR rounds, and each round had around 10 cycles. TCRdb passed the multiplex PCR reads through MiXCR, listing each CDR3 protein once. The table has 320,000 or so distinct CDR3 sequences, roughly 60% seen once. Sequenced input: peripheral blood. These receptors were obtained from a man aged 40-49 years with primary liver carcinoma and hepatitis B virus infection.

Details on this clonotype: One junction end does not reproduce the germline sequence, and a read error may be involved. The CDR3 spells CASSIRGAGELLF. Written as DNA, the CDR3 is TGTGCCAGTAGTATACGAGGGGCCGGGGAGCTGTTATTT. The chain couples TRBV19 to TRBJ2-2, with D possibly being TRBD1 or TRBD2 (5 bases each). The CDR3 consists of 13 residues. Germline CDR1 is LNHDA and CDR2 is SQIVND (reference sequence).

Points on this clonotype: This may stem from a read error, because a much larger clone lies one nucleotide away. V and J are TRBV6-2 or TRBV6-3 and TRBJ1-1; D ambiguous. Germline-derived CDR1 and CDR2 are MNHEY and SVGEGT. CDR3 length: 12 amino acids. The CDR3 region is CVSSPWTDEAFF. The DNA for the CDR3 is TGTGTCAGCAGCCCATGGACGGATGAAGCTTTCTTT.

This clonotype was recorded at least ten times. The genes are TRBV5-5 and TRBJ2-3; D remains unclear. Deletions cut 3 bases from V and 1 base from J, with 12 bases between. This CDR3 comprises 15 residues. The germline V gene has CDR1 SGHKS and CDR2 YYEKEE (reference sequence). CDR3 protein: CASSSLGQRTDTQYF. The DNA for the CDR3 is TGTGCCAGCAGCTCTCTCGGGCAGCGCACAGATACGCAGTATTTT.

The chain uses TRBV13 and TRBJ2-1; D not certain. V was shortened by 7 bases and J by 6 bases, with 16 bases between the two germline ends. The CDR3 covers 14 residues. The V gene's germline CDR1 is PRHDT and CDR2 FYEKMQ (reference sequence). The chain's CDR3 is CASNHAGPSNEQFF. CDR3 bases: TGTGCCAGCAACCACGCCGGGCCTTCCAATGAGCAGTTCTTC.

As to this clonotype: A read error may explain this, as a much larger clone is one base away. The chain links TRBV6-2 or TRBV6-3 to TRBJ2-3; TRBD2 might be the D (6 bases). V gave up 7 bases and J gave up 2 bases, with 25 bases separating them. The germline CDR1 and CDR2 sequences are MNHEY and SVGEGT. The CDR3 runs 18 residues. The CDR3 nucleotides read TGTGCCAGCACCCGAGGAGGGAGCCTGTGCGAAAACACAGATACGCAGTATTTT. This gives the protein CASTRGGSLCENTDTQYF.

This clonotype was counted ten times or more. J is TRBJ2-7 and V is TRBV5-1; 9 nucleotides line up with TRBD2. This CDR3 comprises 15 residues. CDR1 and CDR2 (germline): SGHRS, YFSETQ. J gave up 3 bases and V 2 bases, and 6 bases lay outside the gene matches. The CDR3 region has the DNA TGCGCCAGCAGCTTTAGCGGGAGCCCCAACTACGAGCAGTACTTC. It is translated as CASSFSGSPNYEQYF.

This clonotype appeared many times. The chain uses TRBV5-1 and TRBJ2-7; 10 nucleotides line up with TRBD1. The germline V gene encodes CDR1 SGHRS and CDR2 YFSETQ. The CDR3 covers 14 residues. Trimming removed 7 bases from V and 4 bases from J; junction bases left unmatched: 8. For the CDR3, the DNA is TGCGCCAGCGGCACCGGGACAGGGGTGTACGAGCAGTACTTC. This codes for CASGTGTGVYEQYF.

V usage is TRBV6-1 and J usage is TRBJ1-2; TRBD1 aligns across 7 bases. The ends lost 5 bases at V and 10 bases at J; junction bases unmatched: 4. This CDR3 comprises 11 residues. CDR1 is MNHNS and CDR2 is SASEGT in the germline V gene. The CDR3 nucleotides are TGTGCCAGCAGTACGACAGGGAACTACACCTTC. Its protein product is CASSTTGNYTF.

On this clonotype itself: Since a much larger clone is just one base distant, this may be a read error. The rearrangement joins TRBV4-1 to TRBJ2-1, with TRBD2 as a possible D gene (5 bases). Germline V gene lookup returns CDR1 MGHRA and CDR2 YSYEKL. CDR3 length: 14 residues. This chain's CDR3 is CANSQERQLNEQFF. CDR3 sequence (DNA): TGCGCCAACAGCCAAGAGCGGCAGCTCAATGAGCAGTTCTTC.

To note about this clonotype: Because the CDR3 is missing its conserved closing phenylalanine or tryptophan, this is likely a read error. The J gene is TRBJ2-1, the V gene TRBV5-1; 8 bases fit TRBD1. Germline V gene lookup returns CDR1 SGHRS and CDR2 YFSETQ. CDR3 length: 15 amino acids. With 4 bases clipped from V and 4 bases from J, the junction kept 7 bases outside the gene matches. CDR3 residues: CASSRTGLGYNEQFL. The CDR3 nucleotides read TGCGCCAGCAGCAGGACAGGGCTTGGGTACAATGAGCAGTTCTTA.

V and J are TRBV5-1 and TRBJ2-7; 8 nucleotides match TRBD2. V shed 1 base, J shed 3 bases, and the junction held 3 bases outside the gene matches. Germline V CDR1 and CDR2: SGHRS, YFSETQ. The CDR3 totals 14 residues. The DNA of the CDR3 is TGCGCCAGCAGCTTGACTAGCGGCATCTACGAGCAGTACTTC. Its translation is CASSLTSGIYEQYF.

This clonotype was observed a single time. A read error may account for a junction end that differs from germline. The genes are TRBV5-6 and TRBJ2-1; D is possibly TRBD2 (6 bases). The germline gives CDR1 SGHDT, CDR2 YYEEEE. The CDR3 covers 13 residues. This CDR3 reads CAGSLGGSGEQFF. The CDR3 region has the DNA TGTGCCGGCAGCTTGGGGGGTTCAGGGGAGCAGTTCTTC.

To note about this clonotype: A much larger clone is a single base away; this may be a read error. The chain uses TRBV4-3 and TRBJ2-7, with 8 bases aligning to TRBD2. The V gene's germline CDR1 is LGHNA and CDR2 YSLEER. The CDR3 consists of 13 residues. The junction had 4 bases not matched to a gene; V was cut back by 3 bases and J by 6 bases. The CDR3 DNA is TGCGCCAGCAGCCACCGGGAGGGCTGCGAGCAGTACTTC. Translated: CASSHREGCEQYF.

This clonotype was found a few times. The V gene is TRBV12-3 or TRBV12-4, the J gene TRBJ2-5; 11 bases line up with TRBD2. This CDR3 region has 14 residues. The J segment lost 5 bases and the V segment lost 7 bases, leaving 6 bases of the junction unmatched. CDR3: CASTLAGGMETQYF. In DNA form, the CDR3 reads TGTGCCAGCACCTTAGCGGGAGGGATGGAGACCCAGTACTTC.

This clonotype was counted many times. V usage is TRBV4-3 and J usage is TRBJ2-7; TRBD2 matches 12 bases. V dropped 1 base and J dropped 7; count of bases not matched to a gene: 11. Germline V gene sequence: CDR1 LGHNA, CDR2 YSLEER. The CDR3 totals 17 residues. The CDR3 reads CASSQGRSLAGGREQYF. Written as DNA, the CDR3 is TGCGCCAGCAGCCAAGGCCGGTCACTAGCGGGAGGTCGGGAGCAGTACTTC.

Points on this clonotype: The conserved final phenylalanine or tryptophan is absent from the CDR3, which likely points to a read error. The chain couples TRBV12-3 or TRBV12-4 to TRBJ2-5, with 8 bases that match TRBD2. The CDR3 spans 16 residues. V was pared by 7 bases and J by 4 bases, with 14 bases of the junction left unmatched. The CDR3 region has the DNA TGTGCCAGCACCCTTTCGGGACTAGTGGCACGAGAGACCCAGTACTTA. Protein sequence: CASTLSGLVARETQYL.

Note on this clonotype: The CDR3 does not close with the conserved phenylalanine or tryptophan, likely indicating a read error. The V and J genes are TRBV6-5 and TRBJ1-5; 10 bases are shared with TRBD1. The J call is uncertain, as TRBJ2-3 better fits the DNA end. This CDR3 contains 14 residues. The germline gives CDR1 MNHEY, CDR2 SVGAGI. CDR3 sequence (DNA): TGTGCCAGCAGCCAGGGACAGGGGCACCAGCCCCAGTATCTT. It yields the protein CASSQGQGHQPQYL.

Concerning this clonotype: As the CDR3 is not closed by the conserved phenylalanine or tryptophan, this likely results from a read error. The V gene is TRBV28, the J gene TRBJ1-5, with 9 bases fitting TRBD1. V lost 2 bases and J lost 2; bases outside the gene matches: 7. Germline values: CDR1 MDHEN, CDR2 SYDVKM. CDR3 length equals 17 residues. The CDR3 sequence is CASSLRAGQGGNQPQHL. CDR3 nucleotides: TGTGCCAGCAGTTTACGGGCGGGACAGGGAGGCAATCAGCCCCAGCATCTT.

Points on this clonotype: A much larger clonotype is one base distant, so this may be a read error. The chain combines TRBV6-2 or TRBV6-3 with TRBJ2-7; D is undetermined. Trimming stripped 0 bases from V and 4 bases from J, with 13 bases between. Germline loops: CDR1 MNHEY, CDR2 SVGEGT. This CDR3 is built from 15 residues. CDR3 bases: TGTGCCAGCAGTTACTCCCCTAGAGGAGATTACGAGCAGTACTTC. Amino acid sequence: CASSYSPRGDYEQYF.

This clonotype was seen once. It may be a read error: a sequence one base away is much more abundant. The rearrangement links TRBV10-3 to TRBJ2-7; no clear D. This CDR3 is built from 13 residues. Germline CDR1 and CDR2: ENHRY and SYGVKD. With 4 bases removed from V and 2 bases from J, the gap between germline ends came to 9 bases. The CDR3 bases are TGTGCCATCAGTGGAGCTACCCCCTACGAGCAGTACTTC. Translation gives CAISGATPYEQYF.

A word on this clonotype: One end of the junction does not line up with germline, which may come from a read error. This sequence joins TRBV5-4 and TRBJ1-2, with D hard to call. The CDR3 is 13 residues long. Germline CDR1 reads SGHNT; CDR2 reads YYREEE (reference sequence). The CDR3 nucleotides are TGTGTCAGCAGCTTGGGCCCCAACTATGGCTACACCTTC. It specifies CVSSLGPNYGYTF.

As for this clonotype: The junction departs from germline at one end; a sequencing error may be responsible. The V gene is TRBV12-5, the J gene TRBJ1-1; D remains ambiguous. The CDR3 runs 13 residues. The germline V gene encodes CDR1 LGHNT and CDR2 FRNRAP. CDR3 sequence: CANGSTSVERAFF. For the CDR3, the DNA is TGTGCTAATGGTTCGACGTCGGTGGAGAGAGCTTTCTTT.

Comment on this clonotype: Possible read error: a much larger clone is one base away. The chain has TRBV6-5 and TRBJ2-5, with 13 bases aligning to TRBD2. This CDR3 is 16 amino acids long. Germline V gene lookup returns CDR1 MNHEY and CDR2 SVGAGI. The CDR3 DNA is TGTGCCAGCAGGAAACTAGCGGGAGGGCGGACAGAGACCCAGCACTTC. It is translated as CASRKLAGGRTETQHF.

A remark on this clonotype: This CDR3 is missing its conserved last phenylalanine or tryptophan, likely due to a read error. The J gene is TRBJ1-1, the V gene TRBV4-1, with 7 bases lining up with TRBD1. The germline V gene encodes CDR1 MGHRA and CDR2 YSYEKL. Losses at the gene ends were 7 bases for V and 3 bases for J; bases not matched to a gene: 8. The CDR3 loop spans 14 amino acids. The CDR3 DNA follows: TGCGCCAGCACCGAACAGGGGCTGGACACTGAAGCTTTCTCT. It translates to CASTEQGLDTEAFS.

At least ten counts were recorded for this clonotype. The CDR3 region is CSVEKGDRVSGYTF. The CDR3 coding sequence is TGCAGCGTTGAAAAGGGGGACAGGGTATCTGGCTACACCTTC. The V call is TRBV29-1, the J call TRBJ1-2, with 9 bases lining up with TRBD1. Trimming took 2 bases from V and 7 from J; bases not matched to a gene: 8. The germline CDR1 and CDR2 sequences are SQVTM and ANQGSEA. The CDR3 totals 14 residues.

This clonotype appeared many times. The chain uses TRBV11-2 and TRBJ2-5, with D maybe TRBD2 (6 bases). In germline, CDR1 is SGHAT, CDR2 FQNNGV. The germline V and J ends were trimmed by 1 base and 12 bases, with 12 bases remaining between them. This CDR3 comprises 12 residues. CDR3 in DNA: TGTGCCAGCAGCTTAGTCGCGGGGTTCGAGTACTTC. It yields the protein CASSLVAGFEYF.

This clonotype was counted at least ten times. The V gene is TRBV6-1, the J gene TRBJ2-7; 8 nucleotides align to TRBD1. J was trimmed by 3 bases and V by 6 bases; bases with no gene match: 7. CDR3 length: 14 amino acids. Per germline, CDR1 MNHNS and CDR2 SASEGT. CDR3 DNA sequence: TGTGCCAGCAGCGGTACAGGGGGAAGCTACGAGCAGTACTTC. Translating it yields CASSGTGGSYEQYF.

Comments on this clonotype: With a much larger clone just one base away, this may be a read error. The chain links TRBV12-3 or TRBV12-4 to TRBJ2-3; the match to TRBD1 covers 9 bases. The CDR3 extends over 14 amino acids. The CDR3 region is CGSSSTGGTDTQYF. In nucleotides, the CDR3 is TGTGGCAGCAGTTCGACAGGGGGGACAGATACGCAGTATTTT.

As concerns this clonotype: The conserved phenylalanine or tryptophan normally closing the CDR3 is absent here, so this likely arose from a read error. This chain joins TRBV11-2 and TRBJ1-2, with 8 nucleotides matching TRBD1. CDR3 length: 15 residues. V was pared by 7 bases and J by 2 bases, with 9 bases of the junction left unmatched. Germline lookup yields CDR1 SGHAT and CDR2 FQNNGV. Here the CDR3 reads CASNPGTGKNYGYTS. As DNA, the CDR3 is TGTGCCAGCAATCCCGGGACAGGAAAAAACTATGGCTACACCTCC.

This clonotype was recorded many times. The chain joins TRBV4-1 to TRBJ2-7; 7 bases match TRBD2. Looked up from germline, CDR1 is MGHRA and CDR2 is YSYEKL. CDR3 length: 16 amino acids. V gave up 1 base and J gave up 4 bases; unmatched junction bases: 10. CDR3 DNA: TGCGCCAGCAGCCAAGTTTGGACGGGGGGTGGGTACGAGCAGTACTTC. This translates into CASSQVWTGGGYEQYF.